What follows are 22 T cell receptor beta chains derived from one specimen sequenced in a study of cytomegalovirus exposure and HLA in healthy donors. 60 Vbeta and 13 Jbeta primers were used in PCR. TCRdb's table, derived via immunoSEQ multiplex PCR, lists solely in-frame clones and lacks some. The data include roughly 50,000 clones; the top ten clones carry 12%. The specimen sequenced was PBMCs. The origin of the receptors is a woman in her fifties or sixties in good health and CMV-seropositive.

This sequence joins TRBV2 and TRBJ1-1, with 10 bases identical to TRBD1. CDR3 length: 15 residues. The germline CDR1 and CDR2 sequences are SNHLY and FYNNEI. Trimming removed 6 bases from V and 4 bases from J; junction bases left unmatched: 8. The CDR3 region is CASSRGQGVATEAFF. In DNA, the CDR3 is TGTGCCAGCAGCCGTGGACAGGGGGTCGCCACTGAAGCTTTCTTT.

The rearrangement joins TRBV14 to TRBJ1-1, with 8 bases matching TRBD1. This CDR3 contains 13 residues. V was clipped by 4 bases and J by 4 bases; unmatched bases: 2. Germline loops: CDR1 SGHDN, CDR2 FVKESK. CDR3 in amino acids: CASSLDRGTEAFF. In DNA, the CDR3 is TGTGCCAGCAGCCTAGACAGGGGCACTGAAGCTTTCTTT.

Details on this clone: The junction and the germline gene differ at one end; a read error may be behind it. The chain is built from TRBV27 and TRBJ1-5; TRBD1 agrees at 8 bases. CDR1 and CDR2 from the germline V gene are MNHEY and SMNVEV (reference sequence). This CDR3 has 16 amino acids. The CDR3 nucleotides are TGTGCCAGCAGTCCAGGACAGGGAGAGTTTAGTCAGCACCAGCATTTT. It encodes CASSPGQGEFSQHQHF.

The chain joins TRBV7-9 to TRBJ2-1; TRBD2 matches at 10 bases. The germline V gene encodes CDR1 SEHNR and CDR2 FQNEAQ (reference sequence). CDR3 length: 15 amino acids. With 4 bases clipped from V and 7 bases from J, the junction kept 7 bases outside the gene matches. The CDR3 protein is CASSSPGLAENEQFF. Written as DNA, the CDR3 is TGTGCCAGCAGCTCCCCCGGACTAGCGGAAAATGAGCAGTTCTTC.

The chain links TRBV10-3 to TRBJ1-5; a possible D gene is TRBD1 (5 bases). Germline V gives CDR1 ENHRY, CDR2 SYGVKD. V gave up 4 bases and J gave up 7 bases, with 11 bases separating them. The CDR3 spans 13 residues. CDR3 bases: TGTGCCATCAGTGCCTTACAGGAACAGCCCCAGCATTTT. It is translated as CAISALQEQPQHF.

This chain links TRBV7-9 with TRBJ2-7; D is perhaps TRBD2 (5 bases). V lost 2 bases to trimming and J lost 1 base, with 12 bases between them. This CDR3 region has 15 residues. Germline V CDR1 and CDR2: SEHNR, FQNEAQ (reference sequence). CDR3 region: CASSLKVGSSYEQYF. The DNA of the CDR3 is TGTGCCAGCAGCTTAAAGGTGGGGAGTTCCTACGAGCAGTACTTC.

About this clone: The junction departs from germline at one end; a sequencing error may be responsible. The CDR3 spells CASSKSLSTDKQYF. As DNA, the CDR3 is TGTGCCAGCTCAAAGAGCCTGAGCACAGATAAGCAGTATTTT. The chain couples TRBV18 to TRBJ2-3; D ambiguous. The CDR3 has 14 residues. The germline V gene encodes CDR1 KGHSH and CDR2 LQKENI.

Turning to this clone: Compared with germline, one end of the junction differs, possibly owing to a read error. The chain couples TRBV7-7 to TRBJ1-2; 11 bases agree with TRBD1. Germline CDR1 reads SSHAT; CDR2 reads FNYEAQ (reference sequence). The CDR3 has 16 residues. Here the CDR3 DNA reads TGTGCTAGCAGCCCGGGGACAGGGGGATTGACGGAGGGCTACACCTTC. This translates into CASSPGTGGLTEGYTF.

The V call is TRBV6-5, the J call TRBJ2-3; D is uncertain. Between the trimmed V and J ends, which lost 0 bases and 0 bases, there was a span of 10 bases. The CDR3 consists of 16 residues. Germline CDR1 is MNHEY and CDR2 is SVGAGI. The CDR3 sequence: CASSYSPGTSTDTQYF. The CDR3 DNA sequence: TGTGCCAGCAGTTACTCGCCAGGTACTAGCACAGATACGCAGTATTTT.

This chain uses TRBV7-2 with TRBJ1-1; perhaps TRBD1 as D (6 bases). Germline CDR1 and CDR2: SGHTA and FQGNSA. The CDR3 spans 13 residues. The V gene lost 7 bases and the J gene lost 10 bases, with 19 bases spanning the gap. CDR3 bases: TGTGCCAGCAACTCCAAGGGGGGGGTAGGAGCTTTCTTT. Translated: CASNSKGGVGAFF.

The chain links TRBV18 to TRBJ1-1, with unresolved D. The CDR3 length is 13 residues. The germline gives CDR1 KGHSH, CDR2 LQKENI. The germline V and J ends were trimmed by 3 bases and 0 bases, with 5 bases remaining between them. The CDR3 spells CASSPNLNTEAFF. CDR3 DNA sequence: TGTGCCAGCTCACCTAATTTGAACACTGAAGCTTTCTTT.

About this clone: A read error may produce the germline difference seen at one junction end. The rearrangement uses TRBV7-9 and TRBJ2-5; 7 bases map to TRBD1. Matching the DNA end better, TRBJ2-7 makes the J call doubtful. This CDR3 contains 15 residues. The germline CDR1 and CDR2 sequences are SEHNR and FQNEAQ (reference sequence). The CDR3 loop reads CASTLDRQGVGEQYF. The CDR3 nucleotides are TGTGCCAGCACCTTAGACCGGCAGGGGGTAGGCGAGCAGTACTTC.

The chain carries TRBV18 and TRBJ2-7; D remains ambiguous. V lost 2 bases, J lost 4 bases, and 9 bases lay in between. CDR3 size: 13 residues. CDR1 and CDR2 from the germline V gene are KGHSH and LQKENI. CDR3 nucleotide sequence: TGTGCCAGCTCACCAAATAGAACGTACGAGCAGTACTTC. The encoded protein is CASSPNRTYEQYF.

Points on this clone: Other DNA sequences within the sample encode an identical CDR3. DNA for the CDR3: TGTGCCAGCTCACCAGACAGGGACAATCAGCCCCAGCATTTT. Protein: CASSPDRDNQPQHF. This chain uses TRBV18 with TRBJ1-5; TRBD1 matches at 7 bases. Germline V CDR1 and CDR2: KGHSH, LQKENI. This CDR3 has 14 amino acids. V lost 2 bases, J lost 3 bases, and 1 base stayed unmatched.

The chain links TRBV4-1 to TRBJ1-5; possible D gene TRBD1, 6 bases. CDR3 length equals 14 residues. Looked up from germline, CDR1 is MGHRA and CDR2 is YSYEKL. The V gene lost 1 base and the J gene lost 6 bases, with 10 bases spanning the gap. Here the CDR3 reads CASSQGHRAQPQHF. The CDR3 nucleotides read TGCGCCAGCAGCCAAGGTCACAGGGCTCAGCCCCAGCATTTT.

This chain links TRBV7-6 with TRBJ2-1, with D perhaps matching TRBD2 (7 bases). Germline-derived CDR1 and CDR2 are SGHVS and FNYEAQ. The V end lost 5 bases, the J end lost 2 bases, and 13 bases lay between the germline ends. The CDR3 covers 15 residues. The CDR3 DNA sequence: TGTGCCAGCAGCGTAGGGGGAGGGACCTACAATGAGCAGTTCTTC. Amino acid sequence: CASSVGGGTYNEQFF.

The chain carries TRBV4-1 and TRBJ2-5, with D possibly matching TRBD2 (7 bases). Germline-derived CDR1 and CDR2 are MGHRA and YSYEKL. V lost 6 bases and J 3 bases, leaving 14 bases between the germline ends. The CDR3 sequence is 14 residues long. The CDR3 region has the DNA TGCGCCAGCAGGAAGGGGGGGCTGGAAGAGACCCAGTACTTC. This gives the protein CASRKGGLEETQYF.

This chain joins TRBV7-9 and TRBJ2-5; TRBD2 matches 11 bases. Germline V gives CDR1 SEHNR, CDR2 FQNEAQ (reference sequence). V was clipped by 3 bases and J by 4 bases; unmatched bases: 4. The CDR3 length is 15 residues. This chain's CDR3 is CASSFSGGARETQYF. In DNA, the CDR3 is TGTGCCAGCAGCTTTAGCGGGGGGGCCCGAGAGACCCAGTACTTC.

The J gene is TRBJ1-5, the V gene TRBV29-1, with D unclear. The CDR3 loop spans 14 amino acids. The V gene lost 4 bases and the J gene lost 2 bases, with 12 bases spanning the gap. Germline values: CDR1 SQVTM, CDR2 ANQGSEA. CDR3 region: CSVAADLGNQPQHF. In DNA, the CDR3 is TGCAGCGTTGCGGCAGACTTAGGCAATCAGCCCCAGCATTTT.

The chain links TRBV27 to TRBJ2-1; 12 bases align to TRBD2. The CDR3 is made up of 16 amino acids. Germline V gene sequence: CDR1 MNHEY, CDR2 SMNVEV (reference sequence). Unmatched junction bases numbered 5, after V lost 3 bases and J lost 5 bases. The CDR3 bases are TGTGCCAGCAGTTTGATACTAGCGGGGGGTGACAATGAGCAGTTCTTC. Amino acids: CASSLILAGGDNEQFF.

Notes on this clone: Mismatch with germline at one junction end may stem from a read error. The rearrangement joins TRBV4-1 to TRBJ1-6, with D uncertain. The CDR3 has 14 residues. Germline V lookup: CDR1 MGHRA, CDR2 YSYEKL. CDR3 sequence reads: CASSLGVDNSPLPF. The CDR3 DNA reads TGCGCCAGCAGTCTAGGAGTCGATAATTCACCCCTCCCCTTT.

The V gene is TRBV29-1, the J gene TRBJ2-1; D remains unclear. V was clipped by 4 bases and J by 7 bases, with 11 bases between them. The CDR3 loop spans 12 amino acids. Germline loops: CDR1 SQVTM, CDR2 ANQGSEA. This CDR3 is CSVVPVWNEQFF. CDR3 sequence (DNA): TGCAGCGTTGTACCGGTATGGAATGAGCAGTTCTTC.